This T cell receptor beta chain was documented in a study of T cell responses to AZD1222 COVID-19 vaccine. The length of the CDR3 is 15 residues. The germline V and J ends were trimmed by 1 base and 2 bases, with 10 bases remaining between them. Germline-derived CDR1 and CDR2 are SGHRS and YFSETQ. The method was immunoSEQ multiplex PCR; TCRdb's version includes in-frame clones alone and lacks a portion of them. The sample has fewer than 110,000 clones, about 85% seen once. The sample here was peripheral blood, taken 28 days after the second AZD1222 dose. V and J are TRBV5-1 and TRBJ1-5; possibly TRBD1 for D (6 bases). The origin of this receptor is an adult who received the AZD1222 COVID-19 vaccine. The CDR3 DNA is TGCGCCAGCAGCTTGCAGGGGATAGGCAATCAGCCCCAGCATTTT. Its protein product is CASSLQGIGNQPQHF.